A selection of T cell receptor beta chains follows, all from one sample in a study of blood T cell repertoires in COVID-19. The method was immunoSEQ multiplex PCR; TCRdb's version includes in-frame clones alone and lacks a portion of them. The table records around 190,000 clones, 84% of them present only once. Sequencing used PBMCs or T cells enriched from blood (not recorded which). These TCRs come from a woman in her thirties who had been exposed to COVID-19. The CDR3 runs from the conserved cysteine through the conserved F or W. A D gene is named only where the DNA matches it firmly. Only some rows state a clone size, as once, few, many or a class for expanded clones.

D gene	V gene	clone size	J gene	CDR3 protein	CDR3 DNA
NA	TRBV28	NA	TRBJ1-2	CAIHPQGYVNGYTF	TGTGCCATCCACCCGCAGGGATACGTGAATGGCTACACCTTC
TRBD2	TRBV18	NA	TRBJ2-7	CASSAAGNSYEQYF	TGTGCCAGCTCCGCAGCGGGGAACTCCTACGAGCAGTACTTC
NA	TRBV12-3/TRBV12-4	NA	TRBJ1-2	CASSPTENYGYTF	TGTGCCAGCAGTCCTACAGAAAACTATGGCTACACCTTC
TRBD2	TRBV4-2	once	TRBJ2-1	CASSQEIWASGGAGRHNEQFF	TGTGCCAGCAGCCAAGAAATCTGGGCTAGCGGGGGGGCAGGAAGACACAATGAGCAGTTCTTC
NA	TRBV6-4	NA	TRBJ1-5	CAIPADQPQHF	TGTGCCATACCAGCGGATCAGCCCCAGCATTTT
TRBD1	TRBV7-3	few	TRBJ1-1	CASSSDRGAEAFF	TGTGCCAGCAGCTCGGACAGGGGCGCTGAAGCTTTCTTT
TRBD2	TRBV5-1	NA	TRBJ2-1	CASSFSGGAYNEQFF	TGCGCCAGCAGCTTTAGCGGGGGGGCCTACAATGAGCAGTTCTTC
TRBD2	TRBV2	NA	TRBJ2-3	CASSGLAGLADTQYF	TGTGCCAGCAGTGGACTAGCGGGGTTGGCAGATACGCAGTATTTT
NA	TRBV2	NA	TRBJ1-6	CASIEGTYNSPLHF	TGTGCCAGCATAGAGGGAACCTATAATTCACCCCTCCACTTT
NA	TRBV3-1/TRBV3-2	NA	TRBJ2-7	CASSHAKFEQYF	TGTGCCAGCAGCCACGCGAAGTTTGAGCAGTACTTC
TRBD2	TRBV6-4	NA	TRBJ2-3	CASKKWGLAGGRATDTQYF	TGTGCCAGCAAAAAATGGGGACTAGCGGGGGGGAGAGCCACAGATACGCAGTATTTT
TRBD1	TRBV6-2/TRBV6-3	few	TRBJ1-5	CASSWTGVASQPQHF	TGTGCCAGCAGTTGGACAGGGGTGGCAAGTCAGCCCCAGCATTTT
NA	TRBV25-1	few	TRBJ1-1	CASTDTRGVAFF	TGTGCCAGCACTGACACCCGCGGTGTCGCTTTCTTT
NA	TRBV7-8	few	TRBJ1-5	CASSQMAGEGNQPQHF	TGTGCCAGCAGCCAAATGGCCGGGGAAGGCAATCAGCCCCAGCATTTT
NA	TRBV10-2	few	TRBJ1-1	CASSEGAGYTEAFF	TGCGCCAGCAGTGAGGGCGCAGGGTACACTGAAGCTTTCTTT
NA	TRBV30	NA	TRBJ1-2	CAWSVRQAGYGYTF	TGTGCCTGGAGTGTTAGGCAGGCCGGCTATGGCTACACCTTC
TRBD1	TRBV5-1	NA	TRBJ1-6	CASSLEGTVNSPLHF	TGCGCCAGCAGCTTGGAGGGGACAGTCAATTCACCCCTCCACTTT
TRBD1	TRBV11-2	NA	TRBJ2-2	CASSQGVWNTGELFF	TGTGCCAGCAGCCAGGGGGTCTGGAACACCGGGGAGCTGTTTTTT
TRBD1	TRBV4-1	NA	TRBJ1-2	CASSLSSGQGNYGYTF	TGCGCCAGCAGCCTATCTAGCGGACAGGGGAACTATGGCTACACCTTC
NA	TRBV5-1	NA	TRBJ1-1	CASSSNQVGTEAFF	TGCGCCAGCAGCTCAAACCAGGTGGGCACTGAAGCTTTCTTT
TRBD2	TRBV27	few	TRBJ2-7	CASSSGGSYEQYF	TGTGCCAGCAGTTCGGGGGGCTCCTACGAGCAGTACTTC
TRBD2	TRBV19	NA	TRBJ2-1	CASSISSGGADNEQFF	TGTGCCAGTAGTATTTCTAGCGGGGGGGCAGACAATGAGCAGTTCTTC
NA	TRBV6-6	NA	TRBJ2-3	CASSYRETDTQYF	TGTGCCAGCAGTTACAGGGAGACAGATACGCAGTATTTT
NA	TRBV7-6	NA	TRBJ1-5	CASSLRSAATKDQPQHF	TGTGCCAGCAGTCTTCGCTCGGCAGCGACTAAAGATCAGCCCCAGCATTTT
NA	TRBV4-3	NA	TRBJ1-2	CASSPGEEGYTF	TGCGCCAGCAGCCCCGGGGAAGAGGGCTACACCTTC